This T cell receptor beta chain appears in the sequencing data of a study of tumour-infiltrating T cells in Burkitt lymphoma. Whole-study context: This cohort included all epidemiological subtypes of Burkitt lymphoma. Survival, overall and progression-free, tracked with productive clonality. The study's findings and limits: Several public clonotypes recurred in numerous Burkitt lymphoma patients.

The CDR3 sequence is 14 residues long. From germline, CDR1 is LNHDA and CDR2 SQIVND (reference sequence). Trimming pared 4 bases from V and 5 bases from J, leaving 14 bases between. Sequencing used immunoSEQ multiplex PCR; TCRdb keeps in-frame clones, though not all of them. Of about 810 clones listed, 70% to 85% are singletons. Of note for this clone: The target antigen is unknown.

The TCR originated in a human donor with Burkitt lymphoma. The rearrangement joins TRBV19 to TRBJ2-5; possibly TRBD1 or TRBD2 for D (6 bases each). What was sequenced was tumor tissue. The DNA for the CDR3 is TGTGCCAGTAGTAAAACTACAGGGAGGGAGACCCAGTACTTC. Protein: CASSKTTGRETQYF.